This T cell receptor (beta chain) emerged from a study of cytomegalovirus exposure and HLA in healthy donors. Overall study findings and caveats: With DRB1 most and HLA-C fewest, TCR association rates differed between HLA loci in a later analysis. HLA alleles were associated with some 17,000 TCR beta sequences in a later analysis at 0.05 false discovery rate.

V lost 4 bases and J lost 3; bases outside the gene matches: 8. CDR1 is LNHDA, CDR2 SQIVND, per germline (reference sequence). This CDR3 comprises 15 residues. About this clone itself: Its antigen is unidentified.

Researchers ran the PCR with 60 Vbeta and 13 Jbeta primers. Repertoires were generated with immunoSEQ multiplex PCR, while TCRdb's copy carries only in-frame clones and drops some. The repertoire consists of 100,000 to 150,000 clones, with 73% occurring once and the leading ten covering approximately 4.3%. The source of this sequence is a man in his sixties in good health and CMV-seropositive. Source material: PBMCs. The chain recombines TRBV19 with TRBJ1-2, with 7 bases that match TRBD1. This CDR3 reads CASSTDRPPYYGYTF. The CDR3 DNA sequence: TGTGCCAGTAGTACGGACAGGCCACCCTACTATGGCTACACCTTC.